One and the same sample provided the 7 T cell receptor beta chains below, sequenced in a study of T cells after yellow fever vaccination (dated by TCRdb to the late 2010s). Library preparation employed 5' RACE. These reads were obtained on an Illumina NovaSeq 6000. TCRdb trimmed the raw reads at Q25, called clones with MiXCR and kept productive beta chains. Each entry is one CDR3 protein sequence, shown with its most common DNA and genes. The sample has roughly 320,000 distinct CDR3 sequences on record, about 10% of them singletons. The top ten clonotypes cover approximately 3.3% of the sample. The treatment or condition label of this sample denotes: live attenuated yellow fever vaccine strain. This sample comprised CD4+ T cells sorted from PBMCs, obtained 45 days after the yellow fever booster vaccination. Source of these receptors: a young man who received the YFV17D yellow fever vaccine.

In its sample, this clonotype was seen a few times. The rearrangement joins TRBV11-2 to TRBJ2-5; possible D gene TRBD1, 6 bases. The germline V and J ends were trimmed by 2 bases and 5 bases, with 12 bases remaining between them. There are 14 residues in the CDR3. Per germline, CDR1 SGHAT and CDR2 FQNNGV. CDR3 region: CASSLRQVRETQYF. As DNA, the CDR3 is TGTGCCAGCAGCTTAAGACAGGTTCGGGAGACCCAGTACTTC.

This clonotype was found many times. The J gene is TRBJ2-7, the V gene TRBV3-1; D is uncertain. V lost 4 bases and J 7 bases, leaving 17 bases between the germline ends. CDR1 is LGHDT, CDR2 YNNKEL, per germline (reference sequence). The CDR3 has 14 residues. CDR3 sequence reads: CASSPLRATTEQYF. DNA for the CDR3: TGTGCCAGCAGCCCCCTACGGGCAACTACGGAGCAGTACTTC.

This clonotype was seen many times. The V gene is TRBV19, the J gene TRBJ2-2, with 8 bases fitting TRBD1. The CDR3 has 14 amino acids. Germline CDR1 LNHDA, CDR2 SQIVND (reference sequence). J lost 4 bases, V lost 5 bases, and 3 bases had no gene match. CDR3 DNA sequence: TGTGCCAGTAGTTCTACAGGGGGCACCGGGGAGCTGTTTTTT. Its translation is CASSSTGGTGELFF. Full variable domain (outside the CDR3, taken from reference TRBV19 and TRBJ2-2): DGGITQSPKYLFRKEGQNVTLSCEQNLNHDAMYWYRQDPGQGLRLIYYSQIVNDFQKGDIAEGYSVSREKKESFPLTVTSAQKNPTAFYLCASSSTGGTGELFFGEGSRLTVL.

The sample holds a few counts of this clonotype. The rearrangement uses TRBV24-1 and TRBJ1-5; 9 positions agree with TRBD1. V shed 2 bases, J shed 7 bases, and the junction held 2 bases outside the gene matches. Per germline, CDR1 KGHDR and CDR2 SFDVKD. CDR3 length: 14 amino acids. This CDR3 reads CATSDWTGEQPQHF. In nucleotides, the CDR3 is TGTGCCACCAGTGATTGGACAGGGGAACAGCCCCAGCATTTT.

The rearrangement links TRBV30 to TRBJ1-5; no definite D call. The V end was cut by 2 bases, the J end by 3 bases, with 8 bases between. Per the germline V gene, CDR1 is GTSNPN and CDR2 is SVGIG (reference sequence). The CDR3 contains 13 residues. CDR3 DNA: TGTGCCTGGAGTAAACAGTCCAATCAGCCCCAGCATTTT. Amino acid sequence: CAWSKQSNQPQHF.

This clonotype was seen many times. The rearrangement joins TRBV5-1 to TRBJ2-3; D is uncertain. CDR3 length: 15 residues. Trimming removed 2 bases at V and 3 bases at J, with 13 bases between. Germline loops: CDR1 SGHRS, CDR2 YFSETQ. This CDR3 reads CASSFTGVGTDTQYF. The CDR3 DNA is TGCGCCAGCAGCTTTACGGGCGTTGGTACAGATACGCAGTATTTT.

This sequence joins TRBV7-2 and TRBJ1-3; D unclear. Germline V gives CDR1 SGHTA, CDR2 FQGNSA. V was pared by 2 bases and J by 0 bases, with 8 bases between. The CDR3 contains 15 residues. CDR3 coding DNA: TGTGCCAGCAGCTTATACGCCAGCTCTGGAAACACCATATATTTT. Its protein product is CASSLYASSGNTIYF.